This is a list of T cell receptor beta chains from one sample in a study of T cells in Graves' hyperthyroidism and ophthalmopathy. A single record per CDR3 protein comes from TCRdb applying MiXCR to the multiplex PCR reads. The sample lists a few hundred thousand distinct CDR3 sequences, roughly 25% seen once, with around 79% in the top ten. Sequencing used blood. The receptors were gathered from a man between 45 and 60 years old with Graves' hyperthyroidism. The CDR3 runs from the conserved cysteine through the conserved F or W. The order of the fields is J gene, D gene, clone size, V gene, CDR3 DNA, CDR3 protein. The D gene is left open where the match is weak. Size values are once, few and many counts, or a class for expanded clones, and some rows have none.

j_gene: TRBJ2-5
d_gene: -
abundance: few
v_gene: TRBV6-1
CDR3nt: TGTGCCAGCAGCAAGTCGGGAGTAAGAGAGACCCAGTACTTC
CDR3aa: CASSKSGVRETQYF

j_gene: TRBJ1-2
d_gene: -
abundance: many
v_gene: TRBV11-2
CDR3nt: TGTGCCAGCAGCTTCGACGGGACCTATGGCTACACCTTC
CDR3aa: CASSFDGTYGYTF

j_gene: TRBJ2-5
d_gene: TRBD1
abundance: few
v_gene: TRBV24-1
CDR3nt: TGTGCCACCAGTGATTTGCCCGGGACAGTTCAGGCGGAGACCCAGTACTTC
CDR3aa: CATSDLPGTVQAETQYF

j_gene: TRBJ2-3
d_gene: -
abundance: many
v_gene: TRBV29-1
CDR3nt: TGCAGCGTTCGGGCGGGGACCAACACAGATACGCAGTATTTT
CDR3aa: CSVRAGTNTDTQYF

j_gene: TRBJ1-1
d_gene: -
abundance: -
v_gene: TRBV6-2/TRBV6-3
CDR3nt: TGTGCCAGCAGTTACGCACCTGTCGAGGGCACTGAAGCTTTCTTT
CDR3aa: CASSYAPVEGTEAFF

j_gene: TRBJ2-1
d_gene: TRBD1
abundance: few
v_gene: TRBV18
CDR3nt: TGTGCCAGCACCACAAGGAACAGGGGCTCCTACAATGAGCAGTTCTTC
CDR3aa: CASTTRNRGSYNEQFF

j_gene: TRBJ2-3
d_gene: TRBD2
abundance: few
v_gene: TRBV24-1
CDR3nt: TGTGCCACCAGTGATTCGAGACTAGCGGGAGTGGCAGATACGCAGTATTTT
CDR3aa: CATSDSRLAGVADTQYF

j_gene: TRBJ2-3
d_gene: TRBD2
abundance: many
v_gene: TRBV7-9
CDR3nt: TGTGCCAGCAGCACAGGACTAGCGAACACAGATACGCAGTATTTT
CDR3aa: CASSTGLANTDTQYF

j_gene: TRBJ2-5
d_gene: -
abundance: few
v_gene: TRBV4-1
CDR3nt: TGCGCCAGCAGCCCCCAAGGATACGGGGAGACCCAGTACTTC
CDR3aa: CASSPQGYGETQYF

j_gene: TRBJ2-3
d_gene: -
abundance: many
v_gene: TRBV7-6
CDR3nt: TGTGCCAGCAGCTTAGACGGCGGGGGCACAGATACGCAGTATTTT
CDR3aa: CASSLDGGGTDTQYF

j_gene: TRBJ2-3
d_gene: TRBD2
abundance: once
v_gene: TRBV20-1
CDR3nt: TGCAGTGCTCAGACCGTGATAGCGGGAGGGCCGCAGTATTTT
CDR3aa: CSAQTVIAGGPQYF

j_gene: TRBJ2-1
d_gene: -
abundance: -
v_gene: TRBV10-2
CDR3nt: TGCGCCAGCAATTCTATGCCCGGCAGGGCTGGTGAGCAGTTCTTC
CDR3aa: CASNSMPGRAGEQFF

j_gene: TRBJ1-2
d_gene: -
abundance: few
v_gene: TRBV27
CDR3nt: TGTGCCAGCAGTTCCGACTTTTATGGCTACACCTTC
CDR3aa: CASSSDFYGYTF

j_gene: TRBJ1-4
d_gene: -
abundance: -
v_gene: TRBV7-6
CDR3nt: TGTGCCAGCAGCCTGGGGCTGACTGGGGAAAAACTGTTTTTT
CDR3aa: CASSLGLTGEKLFF

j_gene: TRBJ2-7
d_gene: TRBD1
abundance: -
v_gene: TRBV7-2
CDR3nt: TGTGCCAGCAGCGCAACCGGGACAGGGACCTACGAGCAGTACTTC
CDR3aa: CASSATGTGTYEQYF

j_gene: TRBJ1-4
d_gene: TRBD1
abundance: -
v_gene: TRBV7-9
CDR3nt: TGTGCCAGCAGCCCACGGAGGGACAGCACAGGAGGATCTTACCGTAATGAAAAACTGTTTTTT
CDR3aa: CASSPRRDSTGGSYRNEKLFF

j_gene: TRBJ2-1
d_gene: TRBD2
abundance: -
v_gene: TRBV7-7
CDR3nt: TGTGCTAGCAGCTTAGGGACTAGCGGGACCAATGAGCAGTTCTTC
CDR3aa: CASSLGTSGTNEQFF

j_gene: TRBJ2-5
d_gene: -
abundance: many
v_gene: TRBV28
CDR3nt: TGTGCCAGCAGGGCAAAACTAGCCCAGCAAGAGACCCAGTACTTC
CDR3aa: CASRAKLAQQETQYF

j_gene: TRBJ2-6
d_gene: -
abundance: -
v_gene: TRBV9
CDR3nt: TGTGCCAGCAGCGAAAGACATCAATCTGGGGCCAACGTCCTGACTTTC
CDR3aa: CASSERHQSGANVLTF

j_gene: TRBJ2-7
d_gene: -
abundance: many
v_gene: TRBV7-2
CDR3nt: TGTGCCAGCAGCTTAAGAGTATCAAGCTCCTACGAGCAGTACTTC
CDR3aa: CASSLRVSSSYEQYF

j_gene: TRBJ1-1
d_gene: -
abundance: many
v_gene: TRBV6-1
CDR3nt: TGTGCCAGCAGACAGGGAGAGGGAAACACTGAAGCTTTCTTT
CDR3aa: CASRQGEGNTEAFF

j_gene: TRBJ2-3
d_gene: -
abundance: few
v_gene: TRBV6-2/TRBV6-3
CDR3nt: TGTGCCAGCAGTTACACAAAGGCGGATACGCAGTATTTT
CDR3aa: CASSYTKADTQYF